This T cell receptor beta chain was sequenced during a study of blood T cells in healthy people across ages. CDR1 SGDLS and CDR2 YYNGEE come from the germline V gene. There are 16 residues in the CDR3. The V gene lost 0 bases and the J gene lost 5 bases, with 14 bases spanning the gap. A note on this clonotype: Antigen specificity is unknown.

Through a sample-barcoded 5' primer and a J-beta primer mix, a second PCR was run for about 6 to 11 cycles. Researchers report that each sample yielded at least 2.5 million CDR3-containing paired-end reads. TCRdb called the 5' RACE reads again in MiXCR, with one record for every CDR3 protein. The sample consists of around 800,000 distinct CDR3 sequences, about half of them appearing once. Overall study results and limits: Per-million-T-cell TCR beta diversity fell roughly linearly with age.

The sequenced sample consisted of blood. The chain combines TRBV9 with TRBJ2-2; tentative D call: TRBD1 (5 bases). The receptor comes from a man aged 80 or over in good health. CDR3 region: CASSVGGRALTGELFF. CDR3 nucleotides: TGTGCCAGCAGCGTAGGTGGCAGGGCTTTGACCGGGGAGCTGTTTTTT.